These T cell receptor beta chains were read from a single sample in a study of blood T cell repertoires in COVID-19. Using immunoSEQ multiplex PCR, the repertoire was profiled, and TCRdb retains in-frame clones only, with some absent. The sample has around 250,000 clones, around 86% seen once. Sequencing was done on a sample of peripheral blood. Every receptor here comes from a man younger than 35 with active or convalescent COVID-19. CDR3s include the opening cysteine and the closing phenylalanine or tryptophan. D genes are given only for firm matches. Clone size is stated in some rows and not others, as once, few, many or a class when expanded.

>.|TRBJ2-1|.|TRBV7-6
CASSLQGQLQFF
TGTGCCAGCAGCCTTCAGGGCCAACTACAGTTCTTC
>.|TRBJ2-3|TRBD2|TRBV5-4
CASSLGGTRDTQYF
TGTGCCAGCAGCTTGGGTGGGACTAGGGATACGCAGTATTTT
>.|TRBJ2-5|TRBD2|TRBV15
CATSSTSGAETQYF
TGTGCCACCAGCTCCACTAGCGGGGCTGAGACCCAGTACTTC
>.|TRBJ2-1|.|TRBV7-2
CASSLDVTYNEQFF
TGTGCCAGCAGCTTAGATGTGACTTATAATGAGCAGTTCTTC
>.|TRBJ2-5|TRBD2|TRBV9
CASSVSGRAPKDF
TGTGCCAGCAGCGTCAGCGGGAGGGCGCCCAAAGACTTC
>.|TRBJ1-1|.|TRBV6-5
CASGALVMNTEAFF
TGTGCCAGCGGGGCCTTGGTCATGAACACTGAAGCTTTCTTT
>.|TRBJ2-1|TRBD2|TRBV11-3
CASTGTSGTRQQFF
TGTGCCAGCACCGGGACTAGCGGGACGCGTCAGCAGTTCTTC
>few|TRBJ1-6|.|TRBV5-4
CASSLEAGFSPLHF
TGTGCCAGCAGCTTGGAGGCAGGGTTTTCACCCCTCCACTTT
>.|TRBJ2-7|TRBD2|TRBV6-5
CASSYSGLVNEQYF
TGTGCCAGCAGTTACTCGGGACTAGTAAACGAGCAGTACTTC
>.|TRBJ2-1|TRBD2|TRBV2
CASASGDYNEQFF
TGTGCCTCGGCAAGCGGGGACTACAATGAGCAGTTCTTC
>.|TRBJ1-4|.|TRBV9
CASSARGGHSKAPEKLFF
TGTGCCAGCAGCGCCCGAGGGGGACACTCAAAAGCGCCTGAAAAACTGTTTTTT
>.|TRBJ1-1|.|TRBV7-9
CASSAVTENTEAFF
TGTGCCAGCAGCGCCGTAACAGAGAACACTGAAGCTTTCTTT
>.|TRBJ1-5|TRBD1|TRBV6-5
CASRPQGDSNQPQHF
TGTGCCAGCAGACCACAGGGGGATAGCAATCAGCCCCAGCATTTT
>.|TRBJ1-4|.|TRBV6-1
CASSAGWGGGRANEKLFF
TGTGCCAGCAGTGCAGGATGGGGAGGGGGTAGGGCTAATGAAAAACTGTTTTTT
>few|TRBJ1-2|.|TRBV30
CAWNQGGYGYTF
TGTGCCTGGAACCAGGGTGGCTATGGCTACACCTTC
>.|TRBJ1-1|.|TRBV24-1
CATRGGETEAFF
TGTGCCACCAGGGGAGGTGAAACTGAAGCTTTCTTT
>once|TRBJ2-7|.|TRBV29-1
CSVRDNSDEQYF
TGCAGCGTTAGGGACAATTCGGACGAGCAGTACTTC
>few|TRBJ1-2|TRBD1|TRBV19
CASSWTGDRLNLGGYTF
TGTGCCAGTAGTTGGACTGGGGACAGGCTTAACCTGGGGGGCTACACCTTC
>.|TRBJ2-1|.|TRBV7-2
CASSAHTSTEQFF
TGTGCCAGCAGCGCACACACTAGCACTGAGCAGTTCTTC
>.|TRBJ2-5|.|TRBV6-5
CASSYLDSWQETQYF
TGTGCCAGCAGTTACCTGGACTCTTGGCAAGAGACCCAGTACTTC
>.|TRBJ1-2|.|TRBV20-1
CSASPFSSDYGYTF
TGCAGTGCTAGTCCCTTTTCTTCGGACTATGGCTACACCTTC
>.|TRBJ1-6|TRBD1|TRBV2
CASSRDRGTNSPLHF
TGTGCCAGCAGTCGGGACAGGGGGACGAATTCACCCCTCCACTTT
>.|TRBJ1-5|.|TRBV7-9
CASSLGPDQPQHF
TGTGCCAGCAGCTTAGGGCCTGATCAGCCCCAGCATTTT
>many|TRBJ1-2|.|TRBV12-3/TRBV12-4
CASSFLGRDYTF
TGTGCCAGCAGTTTTCTTGGCCGGGACTACACCTTC
>.|TRBJ1-6|.|TRBV4-2
CASSPGVDRNVSPLHF
TGTGCCAGCAGCCCAGGAGTCGACAGAAACGTTTCACCCCTCCACTTT
>.|TRBJ2-1|.|TRBV9
CASSVGFWGDEQFF
TGTGCCAGCAGCGTAGGCTTTTGGGGCGATGAGCAGTTCTTC
>.|TRBJ2-2|.|TRBV10-3
CAISASWQLNTGELFF
TGTGCCATCAGTGCGTCCTGGCAGTTGAACACCGGGGAGCTGTTTTTT
>few|TRBJ1-5|TRBD1|TRBV5-6
CASSFDRGQPQHF
TGTGCCAGCAGCTTCGACAGGGGCCAGCCCCAGCATTTT
>few|TRBJ2-2|.|TRBV7-7
CASSLDSPVTGELFF
TGTGCTAGCAGCCTGGACAGCCCAGTAACCGGGGAGCTGTTTTTT
>.|TRBJ2-3|TRBD2|TRBV7-9
CASSSSGLADTDTQYF
TGTGCCAGCAGCTCCTCCGGACTAGCGGACACAGATACGCAGTATTTT
>few|TRBJ2-2|TRBD2|TRBV27
CASSLLAGGNTGELFF
TGTGCCAGCAGTTTACTAGCGGGAGGGAACACCGGGGAGCTGTTTTTT
>.|TRBJ2-5|.|TRBV7-9
CASSLVRGGETQYF
TGTGCCAGCAGCTTAGTCCGGGGAGGCGAGACCCAGTACTTC
>.|TRBJ2-7|.|TRBV4-3
CASRGDTEQYF
TGCGCCAGCAGGGGCGATACGGAGCAGTACTTC
>few|TRBJ1-3|TRBD1|TRBV7-3
CASSPDRESGNTIYF
TGTGCCAGCAGCCCGGACAGGGAATCAGGAAACACCATATATTTT
>.|TRBJ2-7|.|TRBV19
CASSLRDGDEQYF
TGTGCCAGTAGTCTCCGGGATGGGGACGAGCAGTACTTC